These T cell receptor beta chains were read from a single sample in a study of T cell responses to AZD1222 COVID-19 vaccine. Profiling relied on immunoSEQ multiplex PCR, and the TCRdb table lists in-frame clones only, not all of them. Of tens of thousands of clones listed, about 74% were seen once; the top ten hold 27%. The specimen was peripheral blood, collected 28 days after the second dose of the MenACWY control vaccine. Receptor source: an adult who received the MenACWY meningococcal vaccine as a control. The CDR3 runs from the conserved cysteine through the conserved F or W. A D gene is named only where the DNA matches it firmly. Clone size is shown for a subset of rows, as once, few, many or a class of expanded clone.

clone_size d_call j_call v_call cdr3_nt cdr3_aa
. TRBD1 TRBJ1-1 TRBV10-3 TGTGCCATCAGTGACCCGGGACAGATGAACACTGAAGCTTTCTTT CAISDPGQMNTEAFF
once . TRBJ1-1 TRBV7-9 TGTGCCAGCAGCTTAGCCGCTCGGAACACTGAAGCTTTCTTT CASSLAARNTEAFF
. . TRBJ1-1 TRBV23-1 TGCGCCAGCAGTCAACAATTGGACAGCACTGAAGCTTTCTTT CASSQQLDSTEAFF
. . TRBJ1-5 TRBV11-2 TGTGCCAGCAGCTCACAGGGAAATCAGCCCCAGCATTTT CASSSQGNQPQHF
. . TRBJ1-5 TRBV10-3 TGTGCCATCGGTGTTAACAATCAGCCCCAGCATTTT CAIGVNNQPQHF
. TRBD1 TRBJ1-6 TRBV5-1 TGCGCCAGCATAACCCAGGGGGCCCATTCACCCCTCCACTTT CASITQGAHSPLHF
. . TRBJ1-5 TRBV5-1 TGCGCCAGCAGCTTGGCCAAAGTGAGGAGGCCCAATCAGCCCCAGCATTTT CASSLAKVRRPNQPQHF
. . TRBJ2-7 TRBV7-2 TGTGCCAGCAGCTTACGTCCAGGTCTAAACGAGCAGTACTTC CASSLRPGLNEQYF
. . TRBJ1-3 TRBV4-3 TGCGCCAGCAGCCAAGATCGTAGCTTTGGAAACACCATATATTTT CASSQDRSFGNTIYF
. . TRBJ1-5 TRBV19 TGTGCCAGTAGTATCGACGGGACGGGTGGCAATCAGCCCCAGCATTTT CASSIDGTGGNQPQHF
once . TRBJ2-7 TRBV5-1 TGCGCCAGCAGCTTGGAGTCGTCGAACGAGCAGTACTTC CASSLESSNEQYF
. TRBD2 TRBJ2-3 TRBV18 TGTGCCAGCTCACCCCACCCCGTCGGGCTAGCGGTAGGGGATACGCAGTATTTT CASSPHPVGLAVGDTQYF
. . TRBJ2-1 TRBV6-6 TGTGCCAGCAGCCCCTCTAAGAATGAGCAGTTCTTC CASSPSKNEQFF
. TRBD1 TRBJ1-3 TRBV4-3 TGCGCCAGCAGCCAGGGGACAGGGGGCCTTAACACCATATATTTT CASSQGTGGLNTIYF
. . TRBJ1-1 TRBV5-6 TGTGCCAGCAGCTCGACAGGACCCCTGAACACTGAAGCTTTCTTT CASSSTGPLNTEAFF
few . TRBJ2-3 TRBV5-4 TGTGCCAGCAGCTTGGTAGGCCGAGGGACAGATACGCAGTATTTT CASSLVGRGTDTQYF
. . TRBJ2-7 TRBV24-1 TGTGCCACCAGTGATCTCCCTCACTGGGGTGACTACGAGCAGTACTTC CATSDLPHWGDYEQYF
. . TRBJ2-1 TRBV11-3 TGTGCCAGCAGCTTAAGTGCCAATGAGCAGTTCTTC CASSLSANEQFF
. . TRBJ2-3 TRBV7-9 TGTGCCAGCAGCTTAGAGTCCTGGTCCCCTCTCACAGATACGCAGTATTTT CASSLESWSPLTDTQYF
. . TRBJ2-2 TRBV27 TGTGCCAGCAGTCCCTATGAGGTCCGCCCGAACACCGGGGAGCTGTTTTTT CASSPYEVRPNTGELFF
. . TRBJ2-3 TRBV9 TGTGCCAGCAGCGATAGCGGTAGCACAGATACGCAGTATTTT CASSDSGSTDTQYF
. . TRBJ1-5 TRBV19 TGTGCCAGTAGTCAACCGGGACAAGCAAGGCCCCAGCATTTT CASSQPGQARPQHF
. . TRBJ2-3 TRBV7-2 TGTGCCAGCAGCTTAGAATCTAGAGCAGATACGCAGTATTTT CASSLESRADTQYF
. . TRBJ2-1 TRBV5-1 TGCGCCAGCAGCAGGACCGGGTCCTTAAATGAGCAGTTCTTC CASSRTGSLNEQFF
. . TRBJ1-4 TRBV4-3 TGCGCCAGCAGCGGTGGGTCCGAAAAACTGTTTTTT CASSGGSEKLFF
. . TRBJ1-1 TRBV5-1 TGCGCCAGCAGCTTGGAAGGCACAGGGTGGACTGAAGCTTTCTTT CASSLEGTGWTEAFF
once . TRBJ2-7 TRBV7-6 TGTGCCAGCAGCTTAGTGCCCCTCGGCGGATCATACGAGCAGTACTTC CASSLVPLGGSYEQYF
. . TRBJ2-5 TRBV7-9 TGTGCCAGCAGCTTAAAAAGAGGAGTCGGGAAGGAGACCCAGTACTTC CASSLKRGVGKETQYF
. . TRBJ1-4 TRBV4-1 TGCGCCAGCAGCCAAAGCCGCCGGGATGGGGATGAAAAACTGTTTTTT CASSQSRRDGDEKLFF
. TRBD2 TRBJ2-1 TRBV7-2 TGTGCCAGCAGCCTAGTGGCCGGGAGGGAAGATGAGCAGTTCTTC CASSLVAGREDEQFF
few TRBD1 TRBJ1-1 TRBV29-1 TGCAGCGTTCACCCCCAGGGGGCCTCTACCCAAGCTTTCTTT CSVHPQGASTQAFF
. . TRBJ1-1 TRBV24-1 TGTGCCACCAGGGGACTGGAGAACACTGAAGCTTTCTTT CATRGLENTEAFF
. . TRBJ2-7 TRBV6-5 TGTGCCAGCAGCCCCCAGAGTCGGGGGTCCTACGAGCAGTACTTC CASSPQSRGSYEQYF
. TRBD2 TRBJ2-7 TRBV4-3 TGCGCCAGCAGCCAAGAACCCGCCCACGGGGGGAGGTCCTACGAGCAGTACTTC CASSQEPAHGGRSYEQYF
. . TRBJ1-1 TRBV5-1 TGCGCCAGCAGCACCGGACTTAACACTGAAGCTTTCTTT CASSTGLNTEAFF
. . TRBJ1-2 TRBV30 TGTGCCTGGAGGGGGGGCGAAGGCTACACCTTC CAWRGGEGYTF
. . TRBJ2-7 TRBV20-1 TGCAGTGCTCTAGCAACTTACGAGCAGTACTTC CSALATYEQYF